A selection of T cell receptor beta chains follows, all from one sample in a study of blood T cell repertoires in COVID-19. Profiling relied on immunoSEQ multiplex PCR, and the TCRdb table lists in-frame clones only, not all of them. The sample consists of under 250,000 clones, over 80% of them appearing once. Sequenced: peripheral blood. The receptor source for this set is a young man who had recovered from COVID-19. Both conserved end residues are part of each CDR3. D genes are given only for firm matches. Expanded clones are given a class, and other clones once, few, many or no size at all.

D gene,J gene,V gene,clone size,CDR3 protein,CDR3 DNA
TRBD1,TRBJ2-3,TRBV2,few,CASSRPGQGAQDTQYF,TGTGCCAGCAGCCGACCGGGACAGGGGGCCCAAGATACGCAGTATTTT
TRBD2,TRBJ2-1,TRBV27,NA,CASSPAGGLNEQFF,TGTGCCAGCAGTCCAGCGGGGGGACTCAATGAGCAGTTCTTC
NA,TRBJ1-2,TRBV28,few,CASSILSQPQGYTF,TGTGCCAGCAGTATCCTAAGTCAACCCCAAGGCTACACCTTC
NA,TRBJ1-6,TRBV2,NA,CASSEGRGSNRNSPLHF,TGTGCCAGCAGTGAAGGGCGGGGCTCAAATCGAAATTCACCCCTCCACTTT
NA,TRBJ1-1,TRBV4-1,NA,CASSQDYEAFF,TGCGCCAGCAGCCAAGATTATGAAGCTTTCTTT
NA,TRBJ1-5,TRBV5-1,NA,CASSLGGRPNQPQHF,TGCGCCAGCAGCTTGGGGGGGAGGCCAAATCAGCCCCAGCATTTT
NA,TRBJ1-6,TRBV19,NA,CASSAHHLGTVNSPLHF,TGTGCCAGTAGTGCCCACCATCTGGGCACCGTCAATTCACCCCTCCACTTT
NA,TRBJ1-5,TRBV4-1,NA,CASSQDWRDSNQPQHF,TGCGCCAGCAGCCAAGATTGGAGGGATAGCAATCAGCCCCAGCATTTT
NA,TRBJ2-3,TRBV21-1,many,CASSSRRDSTTDTQYF,TGTGCCAGCAGCTCCCGCCGGGACAGTACCACAGATACGCAGTATTTT
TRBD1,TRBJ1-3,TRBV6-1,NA,CASSEDRGSGGNTIYF,TGTGCCAGCAGTGAGGACAGGGGTTCGGGTGGAAACACCATATATTTT
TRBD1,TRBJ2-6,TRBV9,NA,CASSARGLGGANVLTF,TGTGCCAGCAGCGCCAGGGGGCTGGGTGGGGCCAACGTCCTGACTTTC
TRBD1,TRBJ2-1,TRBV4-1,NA,CASSQTGTGLEQFF,TGCGCCAGCAGCCAGACCGGGACAGGGCTGGAGCAGTTCTTC
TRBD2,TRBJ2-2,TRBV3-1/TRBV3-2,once,CASSQDFLAGAGGQLFF,TGTGCCAGCAGCCAAGATTTCCTAGCGGGGGCGGGCGGGCAGCTGTTTTTT
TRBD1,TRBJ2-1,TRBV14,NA,CASSSLGTGGNEQFF,TGTGCCAGCAGCTCCCTCGGGACAGGGGGGAATGAGCAGTTCTTC
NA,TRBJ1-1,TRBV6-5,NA,CASRPEGGENTEAFF,TGTGCCAGCAGGCCCGAGGGAGGGGAGAACACTGAAGCTTTCTTT
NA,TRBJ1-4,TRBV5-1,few,CASSLTATNEKLFF,TGCGCCAGCAGCTTGACAGCAACTAATGAAAAACTGTTTTTT
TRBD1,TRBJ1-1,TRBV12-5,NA,CASRRTGGTEAFF,TGTGCTAGCCGCCGGACAGGGGGCACTGAAGCTTTCTTT
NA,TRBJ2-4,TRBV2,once,CASSEETVAKNIQYF,TGTGCCAGCAGTGAAGAGACAGTAGCCAAAAACATTCAGTACTTC
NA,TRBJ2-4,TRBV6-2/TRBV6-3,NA,CASSQFGNLEVNIQYF,TGTGCCAGCAGTCAATTCGGGAACCTGGAGGTAAACATTCAGTACTTC
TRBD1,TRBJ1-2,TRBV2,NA,CASSTTGFDGYTF,TGTGCCAGCAGCACGACAGGGTTTGATGGCTACACCTTC
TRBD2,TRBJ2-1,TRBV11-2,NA,CASSPLRSGGASEQFF,TGTGCCAGCAGCCCACTCCGTAGCGGGGGGGCGAGTGAGCAGTTCTTC
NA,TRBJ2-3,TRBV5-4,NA,CASSFRTGTDTQYF,TGTGCCAGCAGCTTTAGGACTGGCACAGATACGCAGTATTTT
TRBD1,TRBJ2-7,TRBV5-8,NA,CASSDRQGTYEQYF,TGTGCCAGCAGCGATCGACAGGGTACCTACGAGCAGTACTTC
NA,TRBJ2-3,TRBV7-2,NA,CASSLGGFTDTQYF,TGTGCCAGCAGCTTAGGTGGCTTCACAGATACGCAGTATTTT
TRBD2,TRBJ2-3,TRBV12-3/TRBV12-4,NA,CASSGGVQDTQYF,TGTGCCAGTAGCGGGGGGGTGCAAGATACGCAGTATTTT
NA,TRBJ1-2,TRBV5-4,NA,CASPLLYGYTF,TGTGCCAGCCCCTTACTTTATGGCTACACCTTC
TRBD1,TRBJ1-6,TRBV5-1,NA,CASSLRTGEDSPLHF,TGCGCCAGCAGCTTACGGACAGGGGAAGATTCACCCCTCCACTTT
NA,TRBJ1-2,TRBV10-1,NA,CASRRGYDVGYTF,TGCGCCAGCCGGCGGGGCTACGATGTTGGCTACACCTTC
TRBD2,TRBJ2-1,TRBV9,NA,CASSAPQRGVGNEQFF,TGTGCCAGCAGCGCCCCCCAGCGGGGGGTAGGCAATGAGCAGTTCTTC
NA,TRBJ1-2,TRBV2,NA,CASSEQGIGYTF,TGTGCCAGCAGTGAGCAGGGTATAGGCTACACCTTC